This TCR beta chain originates from a study of T cells in Graves' hyperthyroidism and ophthalmopathy. Looking at the study overall: Before treatment of any kind, peripheral blood was taken at initial diagnosis.

CDR3 length: 15 amino acids. The ends were cut back, 0 bases at V and 1 base at J, with 12 bases in the middle. In germline, CDR1 is DFQATT, CDR2 SNEGSKA (reference sequence). Study results and limitations: A median about 7 months before onset, the model predicted ophthalmopathy.

Uncontrolled infection, other autoimmune disease, pregnancy or lactation excluded patients. The PBMCs had their origin in less than 13 ml of fresh peripheral blood. Concerning this clonotype itself: Its antigen is not identified.

RNA transcripts provided the source from which TCR beta CDR3 regions were amplified. HTBI primers were employed in a first-round RT-PCR of the TCR CDR3. TCRdb re-called the multiplex PCR reads through MiXCR, storing one row per CDR3 protein. Of hundreds of thousands of distinct CDR3 sequences in the sample, about 15% were seen once. The sequencing sample was made of blood. The chain links TRBV20-1 to TRBJ1-1, with a tentative D call TRBD1 (5 bases). The sequence derives from a middle-aged woman with Graves' ophthalmopathy. This CDR3 reads CSARDGEGKNTEAFF. In nucleotides, the CDR3 is TGCAGTGCTAGAGATGGGGAGGGGAAGAACACTGAAGCTTTCTTT.